This T cell receptor (beta chain) was sequenced for a study of blood T cell repertoires in COVID-19. Study-wide background: The analysed material was cDNA or gDNA that came from T cells, B-cell-depleted T cells, or PBMCs.

The sample holds a few counts of this clone. Seattle researchers signed up patients amid active infection and tracked them longitudinally. Generated by immunoSEQ multiplex PCR, the TCRdb table keeps only in-frame clones and is missing some. The sample yields approximately 200,000 clones, 85% seen once. Germline V gene data show CDR1 as MDHEN and CDR2 as SYDVKM. The CDR3 contains 12 residues. Trimming removed 8 bases from V and 5 bases from J; junction bases left unmatched: 5. The clonotype originates from a person aged 65 to 85 with COVID-19, enrolled during active disease. This chain uses TRBV28 with TRBJ1-2, with 7 nucleotides matching TRBD1. Sequencing was done on a sample of peripheral blood. The CDR3 bases are TGTGCCAGCCTCAGACAGGGTTATGGCTACACCTTC. Residues: CASLRQGYGYTF.